What follows describes a single T cell receptor beta chain. The record originates from a study of blood T cell repertoires in COVID-19. For the study at large: Sources were T cells, B-cell-depleted T cells, or PBMCs; the material itself was cDNA or gDNA.

Assay used: immunoSEQ multiplex PCR; TCRdb lists only in-frame clones, some missing. The top ten clones hold approximately 3.5% of a sample with 150,000 to 200,000 clones, more than 75% of them seen once. CDR1 is SGHTA, CDR2 FQGTGA, per germline. Trimming pared 4 bases from V and 3 bases from J, leaving 18 bases between. The CDR3 is 16 amino acids. The sample comprised peripheral blood. The rearrangement joins TRBV7-3 to TRBJ1-2; tentative D call: TRBD1 (6 bases). This clonotype originated in a man between 65 and 80 years old with acute or convalescent COVID-19. For the CDR3, the DNA is TGTGCCAGCAGCTCGGCTTTCGGGACAAGGGACTATGGCTACACCTTC. Encoded protein: CASSSAFGTRDYGYTF. Together with reference TRBV7-3 and TRBJ1-2, the CDR3 gives the full variable domain: GAGVSQTPSNKVTEKGKYVELRCDPISGHTALYWYRQSLGQGPEFLIYFQGTGAADDSGLPNDRFFAVRPEGSVSTLKIQRTERGDSAVYLCASSSAFGTRDYGYTFGSGTRLTVV.